This is a list of T cell receptor beta chains from one sample in a study of cytomegalovirus exposure and HLA in healthy donors. The data were produced by immunoSEQ multiplex PCR, yet TCRdb's version contains in-frame clones alone and is incomplete. The sample consists of roughly 180,000 clones, 80% to 90% of them appearing once. The material sequenced was PBMCs. The receptors were sampled from a male donor in good health and CMV-seronegative. CDR3s include the opening cysteine and the closing phenylalanine or tryptophan. A D gene is named only where the DNA matches it firmly. Part of the rows lack a size; the others show once, few, many or a class for expanded clones.

clone size	D gene	V gene	J gene	CDR3 protein	CDR3 DNA
NA	TRBD2	TRBV14	TRBJ2-5	CASSQRRTSGRVQETQYF	TGTGCCAGCAGCCAGAGGAGGACTAGCGGGAGGGTTCAAGAGACCCAGTACTTC
NA	NA	TRBV2	TRBJ1-1	CASSVRDTEAFF	TGTGCCAGCAGTGTCAGGGATACTGAAGCTTTCTTT
NA	NA	TRBV5-4	TRBJ2-3	CASSLSSGSTDTQYF	TGTGCCAGCAGCTTATCATCGGGGAGCACAGATACGCAGTATTTT
NA	TRBD1	TRBV19	TRBJ2-7	CASSTAQGARDEQYF	TGTGCCAGTAGTACGGCGCAGGGGGCGCGAGACGAGCAGTACTTC
NA	NA	TRBV19	TRBJ1-5	CASIPTGQGNQPQHF	TGTGCCAGTATCCCTACAGGGCAGGGCAATCAGCCCCAGCATTTT
NA	TRBD2	TRBV29-1	TRBJ2-3	CSVRAGGTDTQYF	TGCAGCGTTAGAGCGGGAGGGACAGATACGCAGTATTTT
NA	NA	TRBV28	TRBJ2-3	CASRGGPGTDTQYF	TGTGCCAGCAGGGGGGGTCCGGGCACAGATACGCAGTATTTT
NA	TRBD1	TRBV28	TRBJ2-5	CASSDREETQYF	TGTGCCAGCAGCGACAGGGAAGAGACCCAGTACTTC
NA	TRBD2	TRBV6-1	TRBJ2-5	CASSEAGGGVAETQYF	TGTGCCAGCAGTGAAGCGGGCGGGGGGGTAGCCGAGACCCAGTACTTC
NA	TRBD1	TRBV30	TRBJ1-5	CAWSVRGTGANLWPQHF	TGTGCCTGGAGTGTACGGGGGACAGGGGCAAATCTGTGGCCCCAGCATTTT
once	NA	TRBV2	TRBJ2-1	CASNQGYNEQFF	TGTGCCAGCAACCAGGGGTACAATGAGCAGTTCTTC
NA	NA	TRBV5-6	TRBJ1-4	CASSFAAGVNEKLFF	TGTGCCAGCAGCTTCGCGGCAGGGGTGAATGAAAAACTGTTTTTT
NA	TRBD2	TRBV27	TRBJ2-3	CASSLGLSGGATDTQYF	TGTGCCAGCAGTTTGGGACTAAGCGGGGGGGCCACAGATACGCAGTATTTT
few	NA	TRBV4-3	TRBJ2-3	CASSQAPRNSTDTQYF	TGCGCCAGCAGCCAGGCCCCTAGGAATAGCACAGATACGCAGTATTTT
NA	TRBD1	TRBV7-2	TRBJ1-3	CASSPGTGLSGGNTIYF	TGTGCCAGCAGCCCAGGGACAGGACTATCGGGTGGAAACACCATATATTTT
NA	TRBD2	TRBV7-3	TRBJ2-5	CASSPSSTSGYETQYF	TGTGCCAGCAGCCCCTCTAGTACTAGCGGGTACGAGACCCAGTACTTC
NA	NA	TRBV10-3	TRBJ2-1	CAISPSGASGNEQFF	TGTGCCATCAGCCCATCGGGAGCCAGCGGCAATGAGCAGTTCTTC
NA	NA	TRBV4-1	TRBJ1-2	CASSQDLWENYGYTF	TGCGCCAGCAGCCAAGATCTCTGGGAGAACTATGGCTACACCTTC
NA	NA	TRBV28	TRBJ2-3	CASIASSVGTDTQYF	TGTGCCAGCATTGCGTCTAGCGTTGGCACAGATACGCAGTATTTT
NA	TRBD1	TRBV5-1	TRBJ2-5	CASSSTRTGGGRETQYF	TGCGCCAGCAGCTCCACCCGGACAGGGGGAGGAAGAGAGACCCAGTACTTC
NA	TRBD2	TRBV4-3	TRBJ2-7	CASSQTGSGRYEQYF	TGCGCCAGCAGCCAAACGGGAAGCGGGAGGTACGAGCAGTACTTC
NA	TRBD2	TRBV7-9	TRBJ2-1	CASSPRTSGNNEQFF	TGTGCCAGCAGCCCACGGACTAGCGGGAACAATGAGCAGTTCTTC
NA	NA	TRBV2	TRBJ2-7	CASRLTGTPRYEQYF	TGTGCCAGCAGGTTAACCGGGACACCAAGGTACGAGCAGTACTTC
NA	TRBD1	TRBV19	TRBJ2-3	CASSPGTGDAGTQYF	TGTGCCAGTAGCCCCGGGACAGGGGACGCAGGGACGCAGTATTTT
few	TRBD1	TRBV5-6	TRBJ1-1	CASSWDREGNTEAFF	TGTGCCAGCAGCTGGGACAGGGAGGGGAACACTGAAGCTTTCTTT
NA	TRBD1	TRBV15	TRBJ2-3	CATSRRTGNTDTQYF	TGTGCCACCAGCCGTCGGACAGGGAACACAGATACGCAGTATTTT
NA	TRBD1	TRBV29-1	TRBJ1-2	CSVEGQARYGYTF	TGCAGCGTTGAGGGACAGGCCCGCTATGGCTACACCTTC
few	TRBD2	TRBV4-3	TRBJ2-1	CASSQDRLAGTYNEQFF	TGCGCCAGCAGCCAAGATCGGCTAGCGGGAACCTACAATGAGCAGTTCTTC
NA	NA	TRBV20-1	TRBJ2-3	CSAALMDTQYF	TGCAGTGCTGCGCTGATGGATACGCAGTATTTT
NA	NA	TRBV5-1	TRBJ1-5	CASSSDGGDQPQHF	TGCGCCAGCAGCTCGGACGGAGGGGATCAGCCCCAGCATTTT
NA	NA	TRBV5-1	TRBJ2-1	CASSLDGRGGNEQFF	TGCGCCAGCAGCTTGGACGGGAGAGGTGGGAATGAGCAGTTCTTC
NA	TRBD1	TRBV6-1	TRBJ1-1	CASSDPPGQGSTFF	TGTGCCAGCAGTGACCCACCGGGACAGGGCTCCACTTTCTTT
NA	TRBD2	TRBV29-1	TRBJ2-5	CSVAGRGETQYF	TGCAGCGTTGCGGGGAGGGGAGAGACCCAGTACTTC
NA	TRBD2	TRBV20-1	TRBJ2-3	CSGLAGDTQYF	TGCAGTGGGCTAGCGGGAGATACGCAGTATTTT